The T cell receptor (beta chain) under discussion was sequenced for a study of shared clonotypes between healthy human individuals. Profiled with immunoSEQ multiplex PCR; TCRdb holds only in-frame clones, not every one. The table has 1.5 million to 2.5 million clones, about 95% seen once. Regarding the study as a whole: Owing to a small donor count, the genetic and exposure-history diversity represented was limited. The study found about 4.6% of naive CD4 clonotypes shared across four donors. Collection of samples was limited to blood; tissue repertoires likely differ.

Germline loops: CDR1 SGHAT, CDR2 FQNNGV. The length of the CDR3 is 12 residues. The V end lost 5 bases, the J end lost 6 bases, and 9 bases lay between the germline ends. The naive CD8 subset, CD45RO-negative cells positively selected for CCR7, excluded terminally differentiated effector memory CD45RA+ cells. All donors were Caucasian adults living in Nashville, Tennessee. This clone appeared a single time. Its antigen remains unknown. This clonotype was obtained from a man aged 18 to 30 in good health. Input material: naive CD8+ T cells sorted from blood. This rearrangement joins TRBV11-2 to TRBJ2-3; D unresolved. The CDR3 bases are TGTGCCAGCAGCCGATTGGGGGATACGCAGTATTTT. Translating it yields CASSRLGDTQYF.